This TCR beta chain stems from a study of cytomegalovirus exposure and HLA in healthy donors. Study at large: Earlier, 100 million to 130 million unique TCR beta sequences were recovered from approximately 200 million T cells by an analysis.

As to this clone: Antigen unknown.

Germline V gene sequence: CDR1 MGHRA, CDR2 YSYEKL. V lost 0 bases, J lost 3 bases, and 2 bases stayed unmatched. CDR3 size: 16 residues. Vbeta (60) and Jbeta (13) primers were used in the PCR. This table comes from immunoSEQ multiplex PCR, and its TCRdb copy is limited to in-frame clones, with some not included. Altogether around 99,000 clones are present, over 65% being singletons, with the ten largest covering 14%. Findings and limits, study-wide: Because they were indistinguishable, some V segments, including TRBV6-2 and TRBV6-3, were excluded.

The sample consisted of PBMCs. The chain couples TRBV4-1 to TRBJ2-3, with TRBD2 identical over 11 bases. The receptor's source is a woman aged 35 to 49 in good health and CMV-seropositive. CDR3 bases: TGCGCCAGCAGCCAAGAAGTAGCGGGGGGGACAGATACGCAGTATTTT. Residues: CASSQEVAGGTDTQYF.